The 29 T cell receptor beta chains below were found in one sample sequenced in a study of glioma-infiltrating T cells after dendritic cell vaccination. Specified time point: after dendritic cell vaccination, including at tumor progression/relapse. Here immunoSEQ multiplex PCR was the method, and the copy in TCRdb shows in-frame clones only, minus some. The sample contains some 90,000 clones, 70% to 90% of which appear only once. Sequenced here: blood, sampled after dendritic cell vaccination. The origin of the receptors is a human donor with glioblastoma.

The chain employs TRBV23-1 and TRBJ2-7, with 7 bases matching TRBD1. TRBV23-1 is sorted into the ORF group, with uncertain function. Trimming took 2 bases from V and 3 from J; bases not matched to a gene: 7. CDR3 length: 15 amino acids. DNA of the CDR3: TGCGCCAGCAGTCAAGAGGAACAGGGGATCTACGAGCAGTACTTC. Protein: CASSQEEQGIYEQYF.

The chain employs TRBV11-1 and TRBJ1-1; 8 bases agree with TRBD1. CDR1 SGHAT and CDR2 FQDESV come from the germline V gene (reference sequence). The V segment lost 5 bases and the J segment 5 bases; nucleotides outside the gene matches: 10. The CDR3 runs 15 residues. CDR3 residues: CASSQRYRTGTEAFF. The DNA of the CDR3 is TGTGCCAGCAGCCAGAGATATCGGACAGGGACTGAAGCTTTCTTT.

V gene TRBV9 combines with J gene TRBJ2-5, with D possibly matching TRBD2 (6 bases). Deletions cut 4 bases from V and 5 bases from J, with 12 bases between. There are 13 residues in the CDR3. CDR1 is SGDLS, CDR2 YYNGEE, per germline. CDR3: CASSPGLMETQYF. CDR3 coding DNA: TGTGCCAGCAGCCCCGGACTAATGGAGACCCAGTACTTC.

This rearrangement joins TRBV19 to TRBJ1-2, with 8 bases that match TRBD1. This CDR3 is built from 11 residues. Germline V gives CDR1 LNHDA, CDR2 SQIVND (reference sequence). V lost 4 bases, J lost 10 bases, and 2 bases stayed unmatched. CDR3: CASSKQGAYTF. CDR3 coding DNA: TGTGCCAGTAGTAAGCAGGGGGCCTACACCTTC.

The rearrangement joins TRBV7-3 to TRBJ1-1, with 7 bases fitting TRBD1. The trim removed 5 bases at V and 3 bases at J, leaving 6 bases unmatched. CDR3 size: 14 residues. Germline V gene data show CDR1 as SGHTA and CDR2 as FQGTGA. CDR3 in amino acids: CASSTGTADTEAFF. CDR3 nucleotides: TGTGCCAGCAGCACGGGGACAGCAGACACTGAAGCTTTCTTT.

The chain carries TRBV28 and TRBJ2-7; 7 positions agree with TRBD1. This CDR3 spans 14 amino acids. V trimming: 5 bases; J trimming: 5 bases; junction bases outside the gene matches: 9. In germline, CDR1 is MDHEN, CDR2 SYDVKM. CDR3 sequence (DNA): TGTGCCAGCAGTCCCCATCCGACAGGGCACGAGCAGTACTTC. This gives the protein CASSPHPTGHEQYF.

The CDR3 nucleotides are TGTGCCAGCAGCCTCAAAGGGGACTACGCCACCGGGGAGCTGTTTTTT. This translates into CASSLKGDYATGELFF. This chain connects TRBV4-2 to TRBJ2-2, with 7 bases aligning to TRBD2. CDR3 length: 16 amino acids. Trimming cost V 4 bases and J 4 bases; bases outside gene matches: 9. Germline CDR1 and CDR2: LGHNA and YNFKEQ.

CDR3 residues: CASSPRTEAFF. The DNA of the CDR3 is TGTGCCAGCAGCCCCCGTACTGAAGCTTTCTTT. V usage is TRBV11-1 and J usage is TRBJ1-1; D is ambiguous. Germline lookup yields CDR1 SGHAT and CDR2 FQDESV (reference sequence). Trimming took 5 bases from V and 5 from J, leaving 6 bases between them. This CDR3 is 11 amino acids long.

This clone was counted only a few times. This chain uses TRBV7-8 with TRBJ1-1; 8 positions match TRBD1. The CDR3 length is 15 residues. The trim removed 1 base at V and 1 base at J, leaving 2 bases unmatched. Germline V lookup: CDR1 SGHVS, CDR2 FQNEAQ. Written as DNA, the CDR3 is TGTGCCAGCAGCTTAGTCGACAGGGGGAACACTGAAGCTTTCTTT. Encoded protein: CASSLVDRGNTEAFF. Combining the CDR3 with reference TRBV7-8 and TRBJ1-1 gives the whole variable domain GAGVSQSPRYKVAKRGQDVALRCDPISGHVSLFWYQQALGQGPEFLTYFQNEAQLDKSGLPSDRFFAERPEGSVSTLKIQRTQQEDSAVYLCASSLVDRGNTEAFFGQGTRLTVV.

This clone has just one count. The chain uses TRBV6-1 and TRBJ2-4; D perhaps matches TRBD1 (6 bases). Trimming pared 8 bases from V and 0 bases from J, leaving 8 bases between. Germline assignment: CDR1 MNHNS and CDR2 SASEGT. This CDR3 has 13 amino acids. CDR3 sequence (DNA): TGTGCCAGCGTGACAGGAGCCAAAAACATTCAGTACTTC. This sequence encodes CASVTGAKNIQYF.

The chain employs TRBV19 and TRBJ2-5, with TRBD2 matching 8 bases. CDR3 length: 12 residues. Trimming took 9 bases from V and 4 from J; bases not matched to a gene: 4. CDR1 is LNHDA, CDR2 SQIVND, per germline (reference sequence). CDR3 protein: CASGRAGETQYF. CDR3 nucleotide sequence: TGTGCCAGCGGGAGGGCCGGAGAGACCCAGTACTTC.

The genes are TRBV2 and TRBJ2-1, with TRBD1 identical over 7 bases. This CDR3 comprises 15 residues. Germline assignment: CDR1 SNHLY and CDR2 FYNNEI. The junction had 8 bases not matched to a gene; V was cut back by 5 bases and J by 4 bases. CDR3 loop: CASSFNRGSYNEQFF. In DNA form, the CDR3 reads TGTGCCAGCAGTTTCAACAGGGGTAGTTACAATGAGCAGTTCTTC.

The chain recombines TRBV18 with TRBJ1-2, with D maybe TRBD1 (6 bases). CDR3 length: 14 amino acids. Germline CDR1 KGHSH, CDR2 LQKENI. V shed 6 bases and J shed 3 bases, with 14 bases lying between them. In nucleotides, the CDR3 is TGTGCCAGCTCGGAAGGACAGACCTACTATGGCTACACCTTC. It specifies CASSEGQTYYGYTF. The full variable domain, completed using reference TRBV18 and TRBJ1-2, is NAGVMQNPRHLVRRRGQEARLRCSPMKGHSHVYWYRQLPEEGLKFMVYLQKENIIDESGMPKERFSAEFPKEGPSILRIQQVVRGDSAAYFCASSEGQTYYGYTFGSGTRLTVV.

The chain employs TRBV6-4 and TRBJ1-2; 8 nucleotides agree with TRBD1. Per germline, CDR1 MRHNA and CDR2 SNTAGT. CDR3 length: 15 amino acids. The V gene end was trimmed by 6 bases and the J gene end by 7 bases; junction bases not matched to a gene: 13. The CDR3 DNA is TGTGCCAGCAGCTTGACAGGGGACTCCCTAGGTGGCTACACCTTC. It is translated as CASSLTGDSLGGYTF.

The V and J genes are TRBV5-1 and TRBJ2-2; 8 bases align to TRBD1. The germline V gene encodes CDR1 SGHRS and CDR2 YFSETQ. This CDR3 is built from 15 residues. The V and J ends lost 5 bases and 6 bases, in that order; junction bases with no gene match: 9. CDR3 loop: CASSSASGGSGELFF. CDR3 sequence (DNA): TGCGCCAGCAGTTCCGCTTCAGGGGGCTCCGGGGAGCTGTTTTTT.

This chain connects TRBV6-5 to TRBJ2-1; 14 nucleotides line up with TRBD2. The CDR3 has 15 residues. Looked up from germline, CDR1 is MNHEY and CDR2 is SVGAGI. With 5 bases clipped from V and 9 bases from J, the junction kept 6 bases outside the gene matches. CDR3 loop: CASSPGLAGGREQFF. CDR3 nucleotides: TGTGCCAGCAGTCCTGGACTAGCGGGAGGCCGTGAGCAGTTCTTC.

In the case of this clone: Other DNA sequences in the sample encode the same CDR3. The chain links TRBV6-5 to TRBJ1-3; 10 nucleotides match TRBD1. CDR3 size: 16 residues. V was pared by 0 bases and J by 1 base, with 0 bases of the junction left unmatched. The germline V gene encodes CDR1 MNHEY and CDR2 SVGAGI. CDR3: CASSYSGQGSGNTIYF. In DNA, the CDR3 is TGTGCCAGCAGTTACTCGGGACAGGGGTCTGGAAACACCATATATTTT.

The chain employs TRBV7-3 and TRBJ2-5; 12 bases align to TRBD2. The CDR3 is made up of 13 amino acids. Germline CDR1 is SGHTA and CDR2 is FQGTGA. Trimming cost V 4 bases and J 7 bases; bases outside gene matches: 1. The CDR3 coding sequence is TGTGCCAGCAGCTCTAGCGGGAGGGGGACCCAGTACTTC. Protein sequence: CASSSSGRGTQYF. The full variable domain, its missing parts supplied by reference TRBV7-3 and TRBJ2-5, is GAGVSQTPSNKVTEKGKYVELRCDPISGHTALYWYRQSLGQGPEFLIYFQGTGAADDSGLPNDRFFAVRPEGSVSTLKIQRTERGDSAVYLCASSSSGRGTQYFGPGTRLLVL.

CDR3 in amino acids: CASRAKGYGEQFF. The CDR3, as DNA: TGTGCCAGCAGAGCTAAGGGGTACGGTGAGCAGTTCTTC. The genes are TRBV25-1 and TRBJ2-1; D is perhaps TRBD1 (5 bases). The germline V gene has CDR1 MGHDK and CDR2 SYGVNS. The CDR3 totals 13 residues. V was cut by 6 bases and J by 9 bases, with 15 bases left in between.

This clone was counted only a few times. The chain has TRBV7-8 and TRBJ1-3; TRBD1 agrees at 8 bases. Losses at the gene ends were 3 bases for V and 4 bases for J; bases not matched to a gene: 5. The CDR3 has 15 amino acids. The germline V gene encodes CDR1 SGHVS and CDR2 FQNEAQ. The chain's CDR3 is CASSLMTGVGNTIYF. CDR3 coding DNA: TGTGCCAGCAGCTTGATGACAGGGGTCGGAAACACCATATATTTT.

This chain links TRBV7-2 with TRBJ1-5; 10 positions match TRBD1. This CDR3 has 17 residues. Germline lookup yields CDR1 SGHTA and CDR2 FQGNSA. V was pared by 5 bases and J by 0 bases, with 7 bases of the junction left unmatched. The CDR3 here is CASSRDRGVNSNQPQHF. The CDR3 DNA is TGTGCCAGCAGCCGGGACAGGGGTGTTAATAGCAATCAGCCCCAGCATTTT.

The chain combines TRBV7-9 with TRBJ1-4; D is unclear. CDR1 SEHNR and CDR2 FQNEAQ come from the germline V gene (reference sequence). V gave up 5 bases and J gave up 7 bases, with 8 bases separating them. CDR3 length: 12 residues. This CDR3 reads CASSRTGEKLFF. CDR3 nucleotides: TGTGCCAGCAGCAGAACGGGTGAAAAACTGTTTTTT. Using reference TRBV7-9 and TRBJ1-4 for the parts outside the CDR3, the full variable domain is DTGVSQNPRHKITKRGQNVTFRCDPISEHNRLYWYRQTLGQGPEFLTYFQNEAQLEKSRLLSDRFSAERPKGSFSTLEIQRTEQGDSAMYLCASSRTGEKLFFGSGTQLSVL.

This clone has a single count. J is TRBJ2-7 and V is TRBV11-1; 9 nucleotides match TRBD2. The CDR3 runs 15 residues. Germline CDR1 and CDR2: SGHAT and FQDESV (reference sequence). Trimming cost V 3 bases and J 4 bases; bases outside gene matches: 7. The CDR3 sequence is CASSFLAGEGYEQYV. The CDR3 DNA reads TGTGCCAGCAGCTTCTTAGCGGGAGAGGGGTACGAGCAGTACGTC.

The chain combines TRBV19 with TRBJ1-5, with D tentatively TRBD1 (5 bases). V lost 7 bases and J 6 bases, leaving 13 bases between the germline ends. The CDR3 has 13 amino acids. Looked up from germline, CDR1 is LNHDA and CDR2 is SQIVND (reference sequence). The CDR3 bases are TGTGCCAGTACGATCCAGGGTACTCAGCCCCAGCATTTT. It specifies CASTIQGTQPQHF.

The chain has TRBV27 and TRBJ1-3; TRBD1 matches at 7 bases. Germline V lookup: CDR1 MNHEY, CDR2 SMNVEV (reference sequence). V was clipped by 4 bases and J by 3 bases; unmatched bases: 3. The length of the CDR3 is 14 residues. DNA of the CDR3: TGTGCCAGCAGTTCGGGACAGTTTGGAAACACCATATATTTT. It yields the protein CASSSGQFGNTIYF.

The chain combines TRBV11-2 with TRBJ2-2, with TRBD1 identical over 9 bases. Germline CDR1 is SGHAT and CDR2 is FQNNGV. The V and J ends lost 5 bases and 6 bases, in that order; junction bases with no gene match: 7. The CDR3 length is 15 residues. The CDR3 is CASSPDRGEPGELFF. The CDR3 region has the DNA TGTGCCAGCAGCCCGGACAGGGGAGAACCCGGGGAGCTGTTTTTT. The full variable domain, with the rest looked up from reference TRBV11-2 and TRBJ2-2, is EAGVAQSPRYKIIEKRQSVAFWCNPISGHATLYWYQQILGQGPKLLIQFQNNGVVDDSQLPKDRFSAERLKGVDSTLKIQPAKLEDSAVYLCASSPDRGEPGELFFGEGSRLTVL.

V gene TRBV7-2 combines with J gene TRBJ1-4; no firm D call. V was shortened by 0 bases and J by 8 bases, with 10 bases between the two germline ends. Germline loops: CDR1 SGHTA, CDR2 FQGNSA. This CDR3 comprises 14 residues. The DNA of the CDR3 is TGTGCCAGCAGCTTAGCCCGGGTCGGCGAAAAACTGTTTTTT. This encodes CASSLARVGEKLFF.

The chain joins TRBV5-1 to TRBJ1-2; possibly TRBD1 for D (5 bases). Trimming took 0 bases from V and 4 from J, leaving 13 bases between them. Germline values: CDR1 SGHRS, CDR2 YFSETQ. This CDR3 has 15 residues. The CDR3 spells CASSLGQTSLYGYTF. CDR3 sequence (DNA): TGCGCCAGCAGCTTGGGACAGACGTCTCTCTATGGCTACACCTTC.

V and J are TRBV7-9 and TRBJ1-1, with D tentatively TRBD1 (5 bases). V was cut by 0 bases and J by 5 bases, with 13 bases left in between. This CDR3 contains 15 residues. Germline V gives CDR1 SEHNR, CDR2 FQNEAQ (reference sequence). The CDR3 DNA sequence: TGTGCCAGCAGCTTAGCGGACGGGGAGGGGACTGAAGCTTTCTTT. The encoded protein is CASSLADGEGTEAFF.